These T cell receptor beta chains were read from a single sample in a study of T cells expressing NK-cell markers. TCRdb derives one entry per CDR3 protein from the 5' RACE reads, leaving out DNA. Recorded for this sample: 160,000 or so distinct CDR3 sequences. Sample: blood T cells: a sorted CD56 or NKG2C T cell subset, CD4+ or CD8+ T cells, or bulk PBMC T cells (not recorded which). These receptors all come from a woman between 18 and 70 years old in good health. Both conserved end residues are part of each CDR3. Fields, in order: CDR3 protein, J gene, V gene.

CDR3 protein: CASSERGRAYEQYF
J gene: TRBJ2-7
V gene: TRBV25-1

CDR3 protein: CASSGPRELRTDTQYF
J gene: TRBJ2-3
V gene: TRBV9

CDR3 protein: CASSRTGGYNEQFF
J gene: TRBJ2-1
V gene: TRBV4-1

CDR3 protein: CASSFAGGPQETQYF
J gene: TRBJ2-5
V gene: TRBV28

CDR3 protein: CASSFEAQRSGYTF
J gene: TRBJ1-2
V gene: TRBV7-9

CDR3 protein: CASSWNTPNYGYTF
J gene: TRBJ1-2
V gene: TRBV28

CDR3 protein: CASTPEGGLIAGELFF
J gene: TRBJ2-2
V gene: TRBV5-1

CDR3 protein: CASNRIPGTGNNEQFF
J gene: TRBJ2-1
V gene: TRBV2

CDR3 protein: CASSLAARGTDTQYF
J gene: TRBJ2-3
V gene: TRBV5-1

CDR3 protein: CASSELRRVSYEQYF
J gene: TRBJ2-7
V gene: TRBV2

CDR3 protein: CASSLLSGTGTNEQFF
J gene: TRBJ2-1
V gene: TRBV27

CDR3 protein: CATHGEGNYGYTF
J gene: TRBJ1-2
V gene: TRBV6-1

CDR3 protein: CASSPGHGMNTEAFF
J gene: TRBJ1-1
V gene: TRBV28

CDR3 protein: CASSEVEGGGYTF
J gene: TRBJ1-2
V gene: TRBV2

CDR3 protein: CASNSRGGGQYEQYF
J gene: TRBJ2-7
V gene: TRBV3-1

CDR3 protein: CASSPQRDSSYEQYF
J gene: TRBJ2-7
V gene: TRBV18

CDR3 protein: CSVSEFPGTLNEKLFF
J gene: TRBJ1-4
V gene: TRBV29-1

CDR3 protein: CASSLTQGRHTEAFF
J gene: TRBJ1-1
V gene: TRBV5-1

CDR3 protein: CASIGVAGVGETQYF
J gene: TRBJ2-5
V gene: TRBV2

CDR3 protein: CASSSLAGVIQYF
J gene: TRBJ2-4
V gene: TRBV5-5

CDR3 protein: CATSRARSAARTDTQYF
J gene: TRBJ2-3
V gene: TRBV15

CDR3 protein: CAISDGENEQFF
J gene: TRBJ2-1
V gene: TRBV10-3

CDR3 protein: CASSMAGRADTGELFF
J gene: TRBJ2-2
V gene: TRBV9